This T cell receptor beta chain stems from a study of blood T cell repertoires in COVID-19. Study-wide context: Samples of COVID-19 (acute and convalescent) were obtained from the United States, Italy and Spain.

Per germline, CDR1 MDHEN and CDR2 SYDVKM. This CDR3 is built from 18 residues. Trimming cost V 6 bases and J 6 bases; bases outside gene matches: 16. Source study methods: For nucleated cells, counts were estimated from reference gene primer amplification. Sequencing was performed with immunoSEQ multiplex PCR; in TCRdb, only in-frame clones are kept and a portion is missing. V, J and clone size are those of that table, while D and trimming were read from the DNA. This sample carries about 100,000 clones, about 88% of them seen once, and the ten largest clones take 1.5% to 2%. Material for sequencing was peripheral blood. The genes are TRBV28 and TRBJ1-6, with 8 nucleotides matching TRBD1. The sequence was collected from a man older than 75 with acute or convalescent COVID-19. This chain's CDR3 is CASRQGANRRETNSPLHF. CDR3 in DNA: TGTGCCAGCAGGCAGGGGGCTAATCGACGGGAGACTAATTCACCCCTCCACTTT.